The T cell receptor beta chain described here comes from a study of beta chain features in type 1 diabetes. Sequencing targeted expressed TCRB transcripts, as all isolated RNA had been reverse transcribed. The assay was immunoSEQ multiplex PCR, and TCRdb's table has in-frame clones only and misses some. The table lists 250,000 or so clones, 25% to 35% of them singletons. Whole-study results and caveats: Lower insertion and higher deletion counts appeared at VDJ junctions in type 1 diabetes patients.

The table lists this clone with a few counts. Its antigen is still unknown. This CDR3 comprises 14 residues. The ends were cut back, 0 bases at V and 4 bases at J, with 6 bases in the middle. CDR1 and CDR2 (germline): LGHNA, YNFKEQ. This receptor was identified in a man aged 30-40 years in good health. The V gene is TRBV4-2, the J gene TRBJ2-2; D is unclear. Source material: central memory CD4+ T cells from blood. CDR3 in amino acids: CASSQEALTGELFF. Here the CDR3 DNA reads TGTGCCAGCAGCCAAGAAGCCCTCACCGGGGAGCTGTTTTTT.